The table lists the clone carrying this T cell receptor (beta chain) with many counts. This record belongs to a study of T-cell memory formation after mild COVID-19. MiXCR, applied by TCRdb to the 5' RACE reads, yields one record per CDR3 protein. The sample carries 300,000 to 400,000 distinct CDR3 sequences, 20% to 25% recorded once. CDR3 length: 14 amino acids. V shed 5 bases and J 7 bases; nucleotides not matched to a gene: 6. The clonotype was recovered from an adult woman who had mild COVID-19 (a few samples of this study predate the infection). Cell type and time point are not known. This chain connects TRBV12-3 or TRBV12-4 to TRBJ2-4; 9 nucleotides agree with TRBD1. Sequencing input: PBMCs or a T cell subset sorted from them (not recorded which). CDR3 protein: CASSPRTGENIQYF. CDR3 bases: TGTGCCAGCAGTCCCCGGACAGGGGAGAACATTCAGTACTTC.